This entry lists 15 T cell receptor beta chains sequenced from one sample in a study of blood T cell repertoires in COVID-19. Profiled with immunoSEQ multiplex PCR; TCRdb holds only in-frame clones, not every one. Of under 300,000 clones listed, 85% to 90% were seen once; the top ten hold more than 1.5%. Material for sequencing was PBMCs or T cells enriched from blood (not recorded which). Receptors originate from a woman aged 55-75 years who had recovered from COVID-19.

This clone has only one observation. The V and J genes are TRBV4-1 and TRBJ2-5; 10 nucleotides line up with TRBD2. There are 15 residues in the CDR3. V was pared by 3 bases and J by 1 base, with 2 bases of the junction left unmatched. The germline V gene encodes CDR1 MGHRA and CDR2 YSYEKL. The DNA of the CDR3 is TGCGCCAGCAGCCAGACTAGCGGGTCCCAAGAGACCCAGTACTTC. Its translation: CASSQTSGSQETQYF.

The rearrangement joins TRBV9 to TRBJ2-7, with D possibly matching TRBD1 (6 bases). V dropped 4 bases and J dropped 6 bases, with 14 bases sitting between them. The germline V gene encodes CDR1 SGDLS and CDR2 YYNGEE. The length of the CDR3 is 13 residues. The CDR3 DNA reads as TGTGCCAGCAGCCCACGGACAGTGGCCGAGCAGTACTTC. Its translation is CASSPRTVAEQYF. Full variable domain (outside the CDR3, taken from reference TRBV9 and TRBJ2-7): DSGVTQTPKHLITATGQRVTLRCSPRSGDLSVYWYQQSLDQGLQFLIQYYNGEERAKGNILERFSAQQFPDLHSELNLSSLELGDSALYFCASSPRTVAEQYFGPGTRLTVT.

CDR3 DNA sequence: TGTGCCAGCGGCAGGGAAAACACCGGGGAGCTGTTTTTT. Its translation is CASGRENTGELFF. V and J are TRBV2 and TRBJ2-2; possibly TRBD1 for D (5 bases). The V gene lost 8 bases and the J gene lost 2 bases, with 9 bases spanning the gap. Per the germline V gene, CDR1 is SNHLY and CDR2 is FYNNEI. The CDR3 totals 13 residues.

V and J are TRBV6-1 and TRBJ2-5; D might be TRBD2 (6 bases). This CDR3 is 16 amino acids long. Germline V gene lookup returns CDR1 MNHNS and CDR2 SASEGT. The ends were cut back, 4 bases at V and 5 bases at J, with 20 bases in the middle. The CDR3 spells CASSASLAGSWETQYF. DNA of the CDR3: TGTGCCAGCAGTGCGTCTTTGGCGGGGTCGTGGGAGACCCAGTACTTC.

The chain uses TRBV20-1 and TRBJ1-1; tentative D call: TRBD1 (6 bases). The CDR3 sequence is 14 residues long. Germline assignment: CDR1 DFQATT and CDR2 SNEGSKA (reference sequence). Trimming took off 3 bases at V and 5 bases at J, with 16 bases between the two ends. CDR3 sequence: CSASAGGAWTEAFF. Written as DNA, the CDR3 is TGCAGTGCTAGTGCCGGGGGGGCATGGACTGAAGCTTTCTTT.

The chain is built from TRBV30 and TRBJ2-7; the D is unclear. CDR1 and CDR2 (germline): GTSNPN, SVGIG (reference sequence). The length of the CDR3 is 11 residues. Deletions cut 2 bases from V and 2 bases from J, with 4 bases between. The CDR3 reads CAWSPAYEQYF. The CDR3 DNA is TGTGCCTGGAGTCCGGCCTACGAGCAGTACTTC. The complete variable domain, with remaining parts taken from reference TRBV30 and TRBJ2-7, reads SQTIHQWPATLVQPVGSPLSLECTVEGTSNPNLYWYRQAAGRGLQLLFYSVGIGQISSEVPQNLSASRPQDRQFILSSKKLLLSDSGFYLCAWSPAYEQYFGPGTRLTVT.

V gene TRBV5-1 combines with J gene TRBJ2-5; D is uncertain. The germline V gene has CDR1 SGHRS and CDR2 YFSETQ. This CDR3 has 14 amino acids. Trimming left V 2 bases short and J 1 base short, with 9 bases between. CDR3 region: CASSFSEIQETQYF. DNA of the CDR3: TGCGCCAGCAGCTTTTCGGAGATCCAAGAGACCCAGTACTTC. The variable domain in full, completed from reference TRBV5-1 and TRBJ2-5, reads KAGVTQTPRYLIKTRGQQVTLSCSPISGHRSVSWYQQTPGQGLQFLFEYFSETQRNKGNFPGRFSGRQFSNSRSEMNVSTLELGDSALYLCASSFSEIQETQYFGPGTRLLVL.

In its sample, this clone was seen a few times. The chain has TRBV6-5 and TRBJ2-7, with 7 bases matching TRBD2. This CDR3 has 14 residues. Germline CDR1 and CDR2: MNHEY and SVGAGI. Trimming at V came to 6 bases and at J to 0 bases, leaving 5 bases not matched to a gene. The CDR3 is CASSLGGSSYEQYF. The CDR3 DNA follows: TGTGCCAGCAGCCTTGGCGGGAGCTCCTACGAGCAGTACTTC.

The chain is built from TRBV19 and TRBJ1-4; a possible D gene is TRBD1 (6 bases). Trimming took 9 bases from V and 6 from J, leaving 17 bases between them. The CDR3 runs 14 residues. The V gene's germline CDR1 is LNHDA and CDR2 SQIVND (reference sequence). The CDR3 reads CASGQLPWDEKLFF. CDR3 sequence (DNA): TGTGCCAGCGGACAGCTTCCGTGGGATGAAAAACTGTTTTTT.

The genes are TRBV10-1 and TRBJ2-1; 16 nucleotides align to TRBD2. The length of the CDR3 is 16 residues. J was trimmed by 9 bases and V by 5 bases; bases with no gene match: 7. Germline V CDR1 and CDR2: WNHNN, SYGVQD (reference sequence). The CDR3 coding sequence is TGCGCCAGCAGTAAAGCCGGGACTAGCGGGAGGGGTGAGCAGTTCTTC. This sequence encodes CASSKAGTSGRGEQFF.

The V gene is TRBV28, the J gene TRBJ1-5; the D is unclear. CDR1 is MDHEN and CDR2 is SYDVKM in the germline V gene. CDR3 length: 13 residues. Trimming took 10 bases from V and 6 from J, leaving 16 bases between them. The CDR3: CATSTPAAQPQHF. In nucleotides, the CDR3 is TGTGCCACCAGCACCCCGGCGGCTCAGCCCCAGCATTTT.

This chain uses TRBV9 with TRBJ2-6, with a possible D match to TRBD2 (5 bases). Germline CDR1 is SGDLS and CDR2 is YYNGEE. The V and J ends lost 4 bases and 1 base respectively, with 18 bases between them. This CDR3 has 18 residues. The CDR3 loop is CASSFSREHRSGANVLTF. Here the CDR3 DNA reads TGTGCCAGCAGCTTTTCCCGGGAACATAGATCTGGGGCCAACGTCCTGACTTTC.

The rearrangement joins TRBV2 to TRBJ2-7; possibly TRBD2 for D (5 bases). Germline CDR1 is SNHLY and CDR2 is FYNNEI. V lost 6 bases and J lost 7, with 19 bases in between. The CDR3 totals 14 residues. The CDR3 DNA sequence: TGTGCCAGCAGAGGATCCAGCCCAAGAGGGGAGCAGTACTTC. Amino acids: CASRGSSPRGEQYF.

This clone was observed once. The chain couples TRBV18 to TRBJ2-1; possibly TRBD2 for D (5 bases). V dropped 1 base and J dropped 8 bases, with 18 bases sitting between them. Germline CDR1 is KGHSH and CDR2 is LQKENI. This CDR3 has 16 amino acids. This CDR3 is CASSPRERGFGDEQFF. The DNA for the CDR3 is TGTGCCAGCTCACCACGCGAAAGAGGGTTTGGGGATGAGCAGTTCTTC.

The genes are TRBV10-1 and TRBJ1-1, with D unclear. Germline V gene sequence: CDR1 WNHNN, CDR2 SYGVQD (reference sequence). Trimming left V 4 bases short and J 5 bases short, with 17 bases between. CDR3 length equals 15 residues. The CDR3 nucleotides read TGCGCCAGCAGTGGGACTCCGGAGATAGGGACTGAAGCTTTCTTT. Its protein product is CASSGTPEIGTEAFF.